This T cell receptor (beta chain) was recovered during a study of PD-1 blockade in classical Hodgkin lymphoma. Whole-study findings and limits: Exclusion was the outcome for patients who began nivolumab under 1 year after ASCT. Newly diagnosed patients were reported to exhibit reduced baseline TCR diversity relative to healthy donors. By C4D1, diversity of CD4+ TCRs had risen significantly, whereas that of CD8+ TCRs had not.

Produced via immunoSEQ multiplex PCR; TCRdb's table is partial and in-frame only. The sample lists 20,000 to 25,000 clones; roughly 80% were seen once. On this clone itself: Its antigen is still unknown.

Stated time point: cycle 4 day 1 (C4D1), after five to seven weeks of nivolumab. Relapses following autologous stem cell transplantation were seen in all patients, with brentuximab vedotin exposure varying. Magnetic depletion of unwanted cells isolated CD4+ T cells from thawed PBMCs. Best responses were complete response, partial response or progressive disease. Germline V gene sequence: CDR1 SQVTM, CDR2 ANQGSEA. J gave up 4 bases and V 7 bases, and 9 bases lay outside the gene matches. The CDR3 is 13 amino acids. The receptor was derived from a human donor with classical Hodgkin lymphoma. Sequenced material: CD4+ T cells from blood, taken before the fourth cycle of nivolumab. J is TRBJ1-2 and V is TRBV29-1; 7 bases are a match to TRBD1. This chain's CDR3 is CSAWDSATYGYTF. The CDR3 DNA follows: TGCAGCGCTTGGGACAGCGCAACCTATGGCTACACCTTC.